This T cell receptor (beta chain) stems from a study of T cells in Graves' hyperthyroidism and ophthalmopathy (dated by TCRdb to between 2018 and 2021). Looking at the study overall: Peripheral blood samples were taken at initial diagnosis, before any treatment was given. Whether ophthalmopathy could be predicted prospectively was tested in an independent validation cohort made up of about 20 hyperthyroidism patients plus 17 patients who later progressed to ophthalmopathy. After sampling, hyperthyroidism patients received methimazole starting at 30 mg daily, and ophthalmopathy patients received high-dose intravenous methylprednisolone. In addition, the study compared T-cell repertoires in thyroid tissue and in blood from five or six Graves' hyperthyroidism patients. TCR Vbeta CDR3 sequencing of 120 to 150 peripheral blood samples (about 45 ophthalmopathy, around 80 hyperthyroidism and roughly 17 progressor patients) is reported in the paper. A discovery cohort of about 96 patients, about 40 with Graves' ophthalmopathy and under 60 with stable Graves' hyperthyroidism, was used to find distinguishing TCR V-J signatures. The 75 to 100 discovery patients were divided at random into training and test sets in a 7:3 ratio. Results and caveats for the whole study, not just this receptor: In validation, the model predicted progression to ophthalmopathy with approximately 70% sensitivity and 72% to 85% specificity, a median of around six months before onset. No statistical method was used to fix the sample size in advance, and group allocation was not hidden from the investigators. Blood samples also contained most of the expanded thyroid clonotypes (frequency above 0.001), which suggests that blood repertoires may reflect thyroid immune responses. A model built on a 13 V-J signature distinguished ophthalmopathy from stable hyperthyroidism, reaching roughly 88% sensitivity and about 81% specificity in cross-validation and 80%/75% in testing.

This clonotype was recorded at least ten times. Its antigen is unknown. One base away there is no much larger clone; base qualities are not given. Ophthalmopathy patients had moderately to severely active disease, Clinical Activity Score of at least 3, NOSPECS grade of at least 4, and duration under 3 months. Patients with uncontrolled infections, other autoimmune diseases, pregnancy or lactation were excluded. Diagnoses were established on the basis of clinical symptoms, serum thyroxine and TRAb, thyroid ultrasound, and orbital computed tomography. PBMCs were isolated from about 9 ml of fresh peripheral blood by Ficoll-Paque density gradient centrifugation. Total RNA was extracted with Trizol reagent, and quality was checked on an Agilent 2100 Bioanalyzer. TCR beta CDR3 regions were amplified from RNA transcripts. A first-round RT-PCR of the TCR CDR3 used the HTBI primer set with the Qiagen OneStep RT-PCR kit. A second multiplex PCR round built the libraries, followed by size selection and purification. Paired-end sequencing of the libraries was performed with 100 bp reads on an Illumina HiSeq2000. In the authors' own workflow: SOAPnuke was used to process the raw data, throwing out any read that contained adapters or uncalled bases, had a mean Phred below 15, or lacked an exact constant-primer or identifier match. High-quality paired reads were merged using COPE v1.2.5, and each unique nucleotide sequence was defined as a clonotype. Clonotypes were aligned to IMGT TRBV, TRBD and TRBJ reference segments using MiTCR v1.1. The analysis was restricted to V-J combinations with a frequency above 0.0001, which together covered about 99% of the repertoires. A TCS score was defined as the ratio between F50 (clonal expansion) and ExV (chaos), using BLOSUM62-based TCRdist between CDR3 peptides within each V-J. Welch's t-statistics and random forest reduced around 550 V-J features to around 14, which were used in a naive Bayes classifier (R e1071). The public reads were reprocessed in TCRdb via fastp at Q25 and MiXCR, keeping in-frame beta chains. Rows with one shared CDR3 protein collapse into an entry with the most common genes and DNA. TCRdb, not the original authors, processed these V and J calls. This sample comprises about 530,000 distinct CDR3 sequences, 17% of them detected only once. The ten largest clonotypes hold roughly a sixth of the sample.

V lost 5 bases and J lost 0 bases, and the count of bases not matched to a germline gene is 6. CDR1 and CDR2 were assigned from the germline V gene as MNHEY and SVGEGT. Measured from the cysteine to the phenylalanine, the CDR3 is 17 residues long. Here the CDR3 DNA is all that survives: 51 bases in frame from base 1. The rearrangement joined TRBV6-2 or TRBV6-3 to TRBJ2-7, with TRBD2 matching 14 junction bases. Input material: blood. The sequence was obtained from a young woman with Graves' ophthalmopathy. CDR3 region: CASSTQGTSGGSYEQYF. DNA sequence: TGTGCCAGCAGTACACAAGGGACTAGCGGGGGCTCCTACGAGCAGTACTTC.